Listed below are T cell receptor beta chains from one sample, sequenced in a study of blood T cell repertoires in COVID-19. Only in-frame clones appear in the TCRdb table, and some are missing; sequencing was by immunoSEQ multiplex PCR. The sample shows 100,000 to 150,000 clones, about 90% of them seen only once. The sequenced sample was peripheral blood. These receptors originate from a man aged 45-65 years with COVID-19, enrolled during active disease. The CDR3 runs from the conserved cysteine through the conserved F or W. D genes are given only for firm matches. Rows may omit the clone size; those that give it use once, few, many or a size class.

clone_size,j_call,v_call,d_call,cdr3_nt,cdr3_aa
.,TRBJ2-7,TRBV7-8,.,TGTGCCAGCAGCTTAGCACAGGCCTCCTACGAGCAGTACTTC,CASSLAQASYEQYF
.,TRBJ2-7,TRBV27,TRBD2,TGTGCCAGCAGTCTGGGACTAGGGTCCTACGAGCAGTACTTC,CASSLGLGSYEQYF
.,TRBJ1-2,TRBV6-5,TRBD1,TGTGCCAGCAGACCTCTCCAGGGGGAACATGGCTACACCTTC,CASRPLQGEHGYTF
.,TRBJ2-3,TRBV27,.,TGTGCCAGCAGTCGGGGGGCGGGAGAATACCCAGATACGCAGTATTTT,CASSRGAGEYPDTQYF
.,TRBJ2-7,TRBV28,TRBD2,TGTGCCAGCAGTCGTAGCGGGAGCTCCTACGAGCAGTACTTC,CASSRSGSSYEQYF
.,TRBJ2-1,TRBV11-2,TRBD2,TGTGCCAGCAGCTTAGTTTCCAGCGGGAGAAAGAGTGAGCAGTTCTTC,CASSLVSSGRKSEQFF
.,TRBJ2-7,TRBV9,TRBD1,TGTGCCAGCAGCGTAGGGGCAGGGGGCGGCCACGAGCAGTACTTC,CASSVGAGGGHEQYF
.,TRBJ2-7,TRBV19,.,TGTGCCAGTTCGCCGCAGGGGGGTCTCGAGCAGTACTTC,CASSPQGGLEQYF
.,TRBJ1-5,TRBV9,.,TGTGCCAGCAGCGTAGAAGGGGGTAATCAGCCCCAGCATTTT,CASSVEGGNQPQHF
once,TRBJ2-3,TRBV29-1,TRBD2,TGCAGCGTTGGAGGAGGGATGGGGGAGGGAGATACGCAGTATTTT,CSVGGGMGEGDTQYF
.,TRBJ2-5,TRBV6-2/TRBV6-3,TRBD2,TGTGCCAGCAGTTACGAGGGACTAGGATCGGAGACCCAGTACTTC,CASSYEGLGSETQYF
.,TRBJ2-2,TRBV7-9,TRBD2,TGTGCCAGCAGCTCACTAGCGGGAGGGCCCGTGTTCGGGGAGCTGTTTTTT,CASSSLAGGPVFGELFF
.,TRBJ2-3,TRBV3-1/TRBV3-2,TRBD2,TGTGCCAGCAGCCAGCCGGGGACTAGCGGGAGTGTAGGCACAGATACGCAGTATTTT,CASSQPGTSGSVGTDTQYF
.,TRBJ1-3,TRBV4-3,.,TGCGCCAGCAGCCAAGATCTTGGAAACACCATATATTTT,CASSQDLGNTIYF
.,TRBJ2-1,TRBV6-5,TRBD2,TGTGCCAGCAGCCAGGGTATACTAGCGGGTAATGAGCAGTTCTTC,CASSQGILAGNEQFF
.,TRBJ1-1,TRBV5-5,.,TGTGCCAGCAGCAGGGGTCGGCTAGAAGCTTTCTTT,CASSRGRLEAFF
.,TRBJ2-2,TRBV7-9,.,TGTGCCAGCAGCTTAAGGAGCGGCCAACTCGCGAACACCGGGGAGCTGTTTTTT,CASSLRSGQLANTGELFF
.,TRBJ1-2,TRBV2,.,TGTGCCAGCAGTGAGGGGGGAAGCTATGGCTACACCTTC,CASSEGGSYGYTF
.,TRBJ2-5,TRBV29-1,TRBD2,TGCAGCGTCAAACTAGCGGGAGGAATAGAGACCCAGTACTTC,CSVKLAGGIETQYF
.,TRBJ2-7,TRBV9,.,TGTGCCAGCAGCGTAGGTGGCAGTTCCTACGAGCAGTACTTC,CASSVGGSSYEQYF
few,TRBJ1-5,TRBV9,.,TGTGCCAGCAGCGTGGGCCTAGGGGGTCAGCCCCAGCATTTT,CASSVGLGGQPQHF
.,TRBJ1-5,TRBV18,TRBD1,TGTGCCAGCTCACCAGGGGACAGGGGCCAGCCCCAGCATTTT,CASSPGDRGQPQHF
.,TRBJ2-2,TRBV5-4,TRBD2,TGTGCCAGCAGCCAGGGGACTAGCGGAAGCACCGGGGAGCTGTTTTTT,CASSQGTSGSTGELFF
.,TRBJ2-1,TRBV2,TRBD2,TGTGCCAGCAGTGATAGGACTAGCGGGCAAAACAATGAGCAGTTCTTC,CASSDRTSGQNNEQFF
.,TRBJ1-5,TRBV15,TRBD1,TGTGAGGGACAGGGGCTTAGCAATCAGCCCCAGCATTTT,CEGQGLSNQPQHF
.,TRBJ2-6,TRBV4-1,.,TGCGCCAGCAGCCAAAACCGGGTTCCTATCTCTGGGGCCAACGTCCTGACTTTC,CASSQNRVPISGANVLTF
.,TRBJ2-5,TRBV13,.,TGTGCCAGCAGCTTAGGAGGGGGACAAGAGACCCAGTACTTC,CASSLGGGQETQYF
few,TRBJ2-2,TRBV18,.,TGTGCCAGCTCACTAGACGGTTTGGAGCGGGAGCTGTTTTTT,CASSLDGLERELFF
.,TRBJ1-6,TRBV7-2,TRBD1,TGTGCCAGCAGCCCGGGACAGGATAATTCACCCCTCCACTTT,CASSPGQDNSPLHF